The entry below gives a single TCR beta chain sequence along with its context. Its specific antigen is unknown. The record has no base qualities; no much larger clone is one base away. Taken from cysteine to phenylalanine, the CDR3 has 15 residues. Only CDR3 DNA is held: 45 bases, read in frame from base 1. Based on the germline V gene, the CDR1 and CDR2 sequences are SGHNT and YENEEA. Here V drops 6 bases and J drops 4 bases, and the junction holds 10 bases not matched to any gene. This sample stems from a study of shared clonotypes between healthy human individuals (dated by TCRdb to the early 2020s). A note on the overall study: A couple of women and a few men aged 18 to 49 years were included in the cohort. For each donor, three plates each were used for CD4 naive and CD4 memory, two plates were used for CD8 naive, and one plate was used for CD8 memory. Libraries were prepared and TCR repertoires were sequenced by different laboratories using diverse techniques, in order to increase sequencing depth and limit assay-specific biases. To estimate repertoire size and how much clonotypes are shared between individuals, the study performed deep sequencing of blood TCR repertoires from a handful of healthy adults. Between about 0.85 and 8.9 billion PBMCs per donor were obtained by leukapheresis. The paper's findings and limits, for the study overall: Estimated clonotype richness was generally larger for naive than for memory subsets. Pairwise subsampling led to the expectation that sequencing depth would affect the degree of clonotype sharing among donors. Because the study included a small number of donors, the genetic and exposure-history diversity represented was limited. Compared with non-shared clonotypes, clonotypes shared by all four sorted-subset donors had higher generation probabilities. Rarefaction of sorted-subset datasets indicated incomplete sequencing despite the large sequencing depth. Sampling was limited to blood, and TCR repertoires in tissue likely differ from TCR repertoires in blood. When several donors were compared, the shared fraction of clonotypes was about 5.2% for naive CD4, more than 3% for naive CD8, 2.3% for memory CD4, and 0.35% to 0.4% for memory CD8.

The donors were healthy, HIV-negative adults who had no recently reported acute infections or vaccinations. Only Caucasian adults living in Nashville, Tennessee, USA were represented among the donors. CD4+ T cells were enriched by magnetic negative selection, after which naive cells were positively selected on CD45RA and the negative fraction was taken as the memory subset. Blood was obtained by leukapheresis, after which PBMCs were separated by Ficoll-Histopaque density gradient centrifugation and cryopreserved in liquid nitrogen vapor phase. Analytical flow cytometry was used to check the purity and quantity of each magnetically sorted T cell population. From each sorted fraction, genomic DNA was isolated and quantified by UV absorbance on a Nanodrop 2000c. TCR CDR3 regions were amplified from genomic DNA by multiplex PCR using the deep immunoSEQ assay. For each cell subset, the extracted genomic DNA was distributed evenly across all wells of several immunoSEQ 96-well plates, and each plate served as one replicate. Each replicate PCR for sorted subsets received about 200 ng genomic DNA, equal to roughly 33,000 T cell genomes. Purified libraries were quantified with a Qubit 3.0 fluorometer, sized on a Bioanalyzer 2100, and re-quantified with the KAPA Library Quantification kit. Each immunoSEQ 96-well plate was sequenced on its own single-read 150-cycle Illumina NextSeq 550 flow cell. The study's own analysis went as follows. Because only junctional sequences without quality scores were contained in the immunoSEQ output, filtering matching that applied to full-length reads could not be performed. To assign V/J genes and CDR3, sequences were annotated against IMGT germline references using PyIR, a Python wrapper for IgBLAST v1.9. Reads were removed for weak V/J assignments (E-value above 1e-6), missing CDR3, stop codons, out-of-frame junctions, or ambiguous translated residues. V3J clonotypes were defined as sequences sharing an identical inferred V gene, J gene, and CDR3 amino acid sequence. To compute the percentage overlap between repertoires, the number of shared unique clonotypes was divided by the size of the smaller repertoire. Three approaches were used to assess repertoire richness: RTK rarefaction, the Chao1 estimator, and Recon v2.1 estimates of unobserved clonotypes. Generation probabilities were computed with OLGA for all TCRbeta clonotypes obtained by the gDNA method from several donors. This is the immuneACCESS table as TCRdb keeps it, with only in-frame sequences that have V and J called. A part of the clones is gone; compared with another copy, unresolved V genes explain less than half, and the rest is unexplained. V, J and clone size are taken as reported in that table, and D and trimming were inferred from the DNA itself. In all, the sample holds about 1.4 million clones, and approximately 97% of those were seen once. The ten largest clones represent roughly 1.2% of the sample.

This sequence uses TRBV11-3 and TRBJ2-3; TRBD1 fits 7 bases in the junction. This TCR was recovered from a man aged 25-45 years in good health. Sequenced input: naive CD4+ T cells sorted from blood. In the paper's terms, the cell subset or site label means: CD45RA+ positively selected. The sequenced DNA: TGTGCCAGCAGTTACAGGGGTGGGCCGGCAGATACGCAGTATTTT. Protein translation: CASSYRGGPADTQYF.